This T cell receptor (beta chain) came from a study of T cell clones after liver transplantation. Across the study: Tolerant meant at least one year fully off immunosuppression without liver enzymes above twice normal.

General study findings and limits: Conclusions were preliminary, with small, heterogeneous patient groups.

V was clipped by 4 bases and J by 8 bases, with 14 bases between them. Germline V gene lookup returns CDR1 LNHNV and CDR2 YYDKDF (reference sequence). The CDR3 consists of 13 residues. Sequencing used immunoSEQ multiplex PCR; TCRdb keeps in-frame clones, though not all of them. The table shows 35,000 to 45,000 clones, with about 86% occurring only once. This clone was counted between two and nine times. As yet, its antigen is unknown. This receptor was obtained from a human patient who received a liver transplant. Certain T cells may be donor cells from the graft. The sample was CD4+ T cells from blood, taken 24 months after liver transplant. The chain carries TRBV15 and TRBJ1-1; no clear D gene. CDR3 loop: CATSTRGPGEAFF. The DNA of the CDR3 is TGTGCCACCAGCACGAGAGGGCCTGGAGAAGCTTTCTTT.